The entry that follows covers one TCR beta chain sequence. Its antigen is undetermined. This entry belongs to a study of human thymus T cells. Corrective surgery for congenital heart defects was being performed on the healthy Finnish infants who were the donors. An approximately 0.5-1 mL peripheral blood aliquot was taken intraoperatively from four of eight donors. No fixed cell number was used; all available blood leukocytes supplied DNA. Study results and limitations: Repertoires from thymus and blood appeared to show biased V and J gene usage.

Measured with immunoSEQ multiplex PCR; TCRdb has only the in-frame clones, and not every one. The sample includes roughly 60,000 clones, roughly 94% of them seen just once. CDR3 length equals 18 residues. V was clipped by 2 bases and J by 0 bases, with 20 bases between them. Germline values: CDR1 SGHDT, CDR2 YYEEEE. The chain links TRBV5-6 to TRBJ1-1, with TRBD1 as a possible D gene (5 bases). The sample taken for sequencing was blood. This receptor was taken from a boy under two years old with a congenital heart defect but otherwise immunologically healthy. CDR3 sequence (DNA): TGTGCCAGCAGCTTTCCAATCGACAGTGAGTTCATGAACACTGAAGCTTTCTTT. Translation: CASSFPIDSEFMNTEAFF.